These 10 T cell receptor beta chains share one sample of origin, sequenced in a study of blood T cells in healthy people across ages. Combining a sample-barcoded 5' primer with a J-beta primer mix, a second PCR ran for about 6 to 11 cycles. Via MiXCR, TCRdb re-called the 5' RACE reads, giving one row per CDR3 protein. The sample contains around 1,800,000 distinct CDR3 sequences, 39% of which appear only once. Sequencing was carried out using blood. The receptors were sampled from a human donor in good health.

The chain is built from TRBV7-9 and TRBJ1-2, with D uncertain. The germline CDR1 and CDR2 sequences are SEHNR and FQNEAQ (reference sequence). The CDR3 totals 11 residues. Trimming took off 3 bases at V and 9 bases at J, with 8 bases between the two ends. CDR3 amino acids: CASSLGPSYTF. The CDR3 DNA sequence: TGTGCCAGCAGCTTGGGCCCGAGCTACACCTTC.

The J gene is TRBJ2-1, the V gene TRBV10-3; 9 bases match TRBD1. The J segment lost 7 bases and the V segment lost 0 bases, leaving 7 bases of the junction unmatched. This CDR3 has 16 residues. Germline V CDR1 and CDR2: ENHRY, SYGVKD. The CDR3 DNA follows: TGTGCCATCAGTGAGTCGTTGGGGACAGGGTGGAATGAGCAGTTCTTC. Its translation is CAISESLGTGWNEQFF.

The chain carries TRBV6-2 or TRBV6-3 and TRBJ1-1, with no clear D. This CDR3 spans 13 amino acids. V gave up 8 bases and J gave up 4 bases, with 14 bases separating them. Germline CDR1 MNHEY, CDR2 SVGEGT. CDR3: CASARTESTEAFF. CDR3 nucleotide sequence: TGTGCCAGCGCTAGGACGGAGTCCACTGAAGCTTTCTTT.

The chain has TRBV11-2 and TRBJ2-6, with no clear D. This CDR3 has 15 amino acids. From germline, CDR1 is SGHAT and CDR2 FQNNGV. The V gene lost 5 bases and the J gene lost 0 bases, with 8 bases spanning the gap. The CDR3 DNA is TGTGCCAGCAGCCCCATGGGCTCTGGGGCCAACGTCCTGACTTTC. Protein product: CASSPMGSGANVLTF. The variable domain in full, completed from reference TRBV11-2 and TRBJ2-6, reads EAGVAQSPRYKIIEKRQSVAFWCNPISGHATLYWYQQILGQGPKLLIQFQNNGVVDDSQLPKDRFSAERLKGVDSTLKIQPAKLEDSAVYLCASSPMGSGANVLTFGAGSRLTVL.

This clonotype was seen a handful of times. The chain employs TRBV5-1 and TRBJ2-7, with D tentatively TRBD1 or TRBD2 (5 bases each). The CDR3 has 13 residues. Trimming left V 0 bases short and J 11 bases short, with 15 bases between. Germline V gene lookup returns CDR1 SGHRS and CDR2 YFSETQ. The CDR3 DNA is TGCGCCAGCAGCTTGGCCGGGACCGATCGAGAGTACTTC. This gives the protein CASSLAGTDREYF.

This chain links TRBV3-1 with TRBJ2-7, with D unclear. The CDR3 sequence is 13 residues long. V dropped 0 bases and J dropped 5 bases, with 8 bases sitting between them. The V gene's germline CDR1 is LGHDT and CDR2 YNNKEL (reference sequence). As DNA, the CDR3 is TGTGCCAGCAGCCAAGACAGGATCGACGAGCAGTACTTC. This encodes CASSQDRIDEQYF.

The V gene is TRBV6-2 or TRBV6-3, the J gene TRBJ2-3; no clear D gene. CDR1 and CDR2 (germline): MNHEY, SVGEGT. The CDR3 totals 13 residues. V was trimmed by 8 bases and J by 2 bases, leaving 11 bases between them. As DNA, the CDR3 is TGTGCCAGCGGATCGACCGTCACAGATACGCAGTATTTT. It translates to CASGSTVTDTQYF.

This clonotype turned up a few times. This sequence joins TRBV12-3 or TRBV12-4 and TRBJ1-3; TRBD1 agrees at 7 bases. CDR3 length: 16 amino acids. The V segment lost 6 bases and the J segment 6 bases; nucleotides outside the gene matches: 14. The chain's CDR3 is CASRLTGTALLNTIYF. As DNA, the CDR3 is TGTGCCAGCAGACTCACCGGGACAGCACTTCTAAACACCATATATTTT.

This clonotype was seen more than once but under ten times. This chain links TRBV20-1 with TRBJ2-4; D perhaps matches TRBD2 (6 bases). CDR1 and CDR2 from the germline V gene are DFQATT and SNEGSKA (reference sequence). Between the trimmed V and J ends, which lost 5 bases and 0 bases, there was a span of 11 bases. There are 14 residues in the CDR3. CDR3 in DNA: TGCAGTGCTGGAGGGATCCCAGCCAAAAACATTCAGTACTTC. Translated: CSAGGIPAKNIQYF.

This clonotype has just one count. As DNA, the CDR3 is TGCGCCAGCAGCCAGGGACAGGGGAGGGACGGTGGCTACACCTTC. It encodes CASSQGQGRDGGYTF. This chain connects TRBV4-1 to TRBJ1-2; 10 nucleotides line up with TRBD1. The CDR3 is made up of 15 amino acids. V shed 3 bases and J 7 bases; nucleotides not matched to a gene: 8. The V gene's germline CDR1 is MGHRA and CDR2 YSYEKL.